This T cell receptor (beta chain) came from a study of T-cell reconstitution after alpha-beta-depleted transplantation in children. This clonotype was detected a few times. For TCRbeta, the library was prepared with unique molecular identifiers. TCRdb analysed the PCR reads with MiXCR anew, one entry per CDR3 protein. The table records 450,000 to 600,000 distinct CDR3 sequences, 30% to 35% of them present only once. Germline CDR1 and CDR2: SQVTM and ANQGSEA. This CDR3 has 15 residues. With 4 bases clipped from V and 2 bases from J, the junction kept 7 bases outside the gene matches. Sequencing used PBMCs from the stem cell graft donor, obtained from the stem cell graft. The gene calls are TRBV29-1 and TRBJ2-1, with 8 bases matching TRBD1. The source of this sequence is a human donor who donated a stem cell graft to a child with aplastic anemia. The CDR3 here is CSVGLDRAPYNEQFF. CDR3 nucleotide sequence: TGCAGCGTTGGCTTGGACAGGGCTCCCTACAATGAGCAGTTCTTC.